The T cell receptor (beta chain) described here comes from a study of cytomegalovirus exposure and HLA in healthy donors. Study-level findings and limits: Researchers catalogued roughly 170 TCR beta chains as cytomegalovirus-associated.

Per the germline V gene, CDR1 is MNHEY and CDR2 is SVGAGI. V lost 8 bases and J lost 3, with 13 bases in between. CDR3 length: 13 amino acids. Primers included in the PCR were 60 Vbeta and 13 Jbeta primers. Sequenced by immunoSEQ multiplex PCR; TCRdb stores in-frame clones only, minus some. The table shows some 200,000 clones, with approximately 80% occurring only once. Comment on this clone: What it recognizes is unknown.

The TCR originated in a young woman in good health and CMV-seronegative. The chain carries TRBV6-5 and TRBJ1-2; no firm D call. The source material was PBMCs. The chain's CDR3 is CASGWAVDYGYTF. Written as DNA, the CDR3 is TGTGCCAGCGGCTGGGCAGTGGACTATGGCTACACCTTC.